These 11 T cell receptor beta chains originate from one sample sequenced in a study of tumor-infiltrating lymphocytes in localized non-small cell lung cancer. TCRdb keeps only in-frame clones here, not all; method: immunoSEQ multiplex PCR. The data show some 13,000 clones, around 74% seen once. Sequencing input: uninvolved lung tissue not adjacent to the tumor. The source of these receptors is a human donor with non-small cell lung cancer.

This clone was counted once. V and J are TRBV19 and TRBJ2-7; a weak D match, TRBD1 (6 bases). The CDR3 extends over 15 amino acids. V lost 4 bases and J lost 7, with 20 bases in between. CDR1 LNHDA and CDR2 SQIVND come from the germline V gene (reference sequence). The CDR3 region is CASSSAGTPNEEQYF. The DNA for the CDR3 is TGTGCCAGTAGTAGCGCAGGGACACCGAATGAGGAGCAGTACTTC.

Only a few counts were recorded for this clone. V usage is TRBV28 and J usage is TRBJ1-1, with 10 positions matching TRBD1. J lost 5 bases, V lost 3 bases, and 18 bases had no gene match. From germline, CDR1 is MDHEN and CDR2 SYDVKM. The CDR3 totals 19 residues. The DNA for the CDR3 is TGTGCCAGCAGTTTCTCCTTCCGGGACAGGGGAATATGGGCGACTGAAGCTTTCTTT. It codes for CASSFSFRDRGIWATEAFF. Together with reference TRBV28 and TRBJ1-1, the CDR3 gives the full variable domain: DVKVTQSSRYLVKRTGEKVFLECVQDMDHENMFWYRQDPGLGLRLIYFSYDVKMKEKGDIPEGYSVSREKKERFSLILESASTNQTSMYLCASSFSFRDRGIWATEAFFGQGTRLTVV.

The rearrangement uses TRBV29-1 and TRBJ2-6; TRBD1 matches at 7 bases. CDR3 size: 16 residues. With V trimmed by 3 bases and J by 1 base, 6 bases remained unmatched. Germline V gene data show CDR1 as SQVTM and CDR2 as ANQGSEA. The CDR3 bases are TGCAGCGTTGAGGGGACAGAGGGGTCTGGGGCCAACGTCCTGACTTTC. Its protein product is CSVEGTEGSGANVLTF.

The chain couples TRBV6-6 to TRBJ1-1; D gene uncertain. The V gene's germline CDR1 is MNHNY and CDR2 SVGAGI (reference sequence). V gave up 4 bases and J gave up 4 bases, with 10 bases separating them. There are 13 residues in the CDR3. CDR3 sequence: CASSLGRSTEAFF. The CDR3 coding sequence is TGTGCCAGCAGTTTGGGCAGGTCCACTGAAGCTTTCTTT.

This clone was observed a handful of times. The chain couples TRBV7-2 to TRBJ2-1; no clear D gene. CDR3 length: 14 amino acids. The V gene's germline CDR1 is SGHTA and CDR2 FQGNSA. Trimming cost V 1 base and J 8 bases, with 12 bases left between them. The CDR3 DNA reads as TGTGCCAGCAGCTTAGTTTCCGGAGTACATGAGCAGTTCTTC. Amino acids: CASSLVSGVHEQFF.

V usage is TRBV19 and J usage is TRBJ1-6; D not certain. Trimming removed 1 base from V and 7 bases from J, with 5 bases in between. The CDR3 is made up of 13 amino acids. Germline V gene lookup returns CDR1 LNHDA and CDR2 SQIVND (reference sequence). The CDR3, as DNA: TGTGCCAGTAGTATAGCCGAGAATTCACCCCTCCACTTT. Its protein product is CASSIAENSPLHF.

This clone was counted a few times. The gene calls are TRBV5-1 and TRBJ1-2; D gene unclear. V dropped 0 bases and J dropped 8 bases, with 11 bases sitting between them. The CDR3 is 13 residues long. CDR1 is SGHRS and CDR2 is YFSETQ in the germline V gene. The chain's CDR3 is CASSLAEARGYTF. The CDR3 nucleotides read TGCGCCAGCAGCTTGGCAGAAGCTAGGGGCTACACCTTC.

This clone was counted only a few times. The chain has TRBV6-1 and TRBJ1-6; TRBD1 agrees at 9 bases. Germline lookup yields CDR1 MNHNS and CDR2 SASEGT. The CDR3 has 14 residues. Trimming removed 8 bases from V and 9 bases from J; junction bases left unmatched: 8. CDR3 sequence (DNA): TGTGCCAGCTCCGGGGACAGGGACTCTTCACCCCTCCACTTT. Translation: CASSGDRDSSPLHF.

The CDR3 spells CASSEFGQVGTKNIQYF. CDR3 DNA: TGTGCCAGCAGTGAATTCGGACAGGTCGGGACCAAAAACATTCAGTACTTC. This chain joins TRBV6-1 and TRBJ2-4, with 7 positions matching TRBD1. V dropped 2 bases and J dropped 2; count of bases not matched to a gene: 9. CDR1 is MNHNS and CDR2 is SASEGT in the germline V gene. The CDR3 contains 17 residues.

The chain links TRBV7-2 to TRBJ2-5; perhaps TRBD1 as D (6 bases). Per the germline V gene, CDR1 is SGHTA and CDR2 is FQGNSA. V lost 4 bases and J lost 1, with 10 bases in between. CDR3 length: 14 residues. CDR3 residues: CASSSQGPQETQYF. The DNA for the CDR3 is TGTGCCAGCAGCTCCCAGGGGCCCCAAGAGACCCAGTACTTC.

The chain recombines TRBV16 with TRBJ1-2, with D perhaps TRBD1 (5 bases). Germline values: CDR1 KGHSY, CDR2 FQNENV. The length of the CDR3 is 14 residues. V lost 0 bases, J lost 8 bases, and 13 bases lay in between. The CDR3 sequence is CASSQSRGPAGYTF. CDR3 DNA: TGTGCCAGCAGCCAATCGAGGGGTCCTGCGGGCTACACCTTC.